This TCR beta chain stems from a study of cytomegalovirus exposure and HLA in healthy donors. The PCR used 60 Vbeta and 13 Jbeta primers. Sequenced by immunoSEQ multiplex PCR; TCRdb stores in-frame clones only, minus some. The sample carries about 200,000 clones, 79% recorded once. In germline, CDR1 is SGHVS, CDR2 FQNEAQ. V was trimmed by 5 bases and J by 5 bases, leaving 12 bases between them. This CDR3 is built from 13 residues. The V call is TRBV7-8, the J call TRBJ1-2; the D gene is possibly TRBD1 (5 bases). The source of this sequence is a woman in her forties or fifties in good health and CMV-seronegative. The specimen sequenced was PBMCs. Here the CDR3 reads CASSPTRGYGYTF. CDR3 DNA: TGTGCCAGCAGCCCCACTCGGGGGTATGGCTACACCTTC.